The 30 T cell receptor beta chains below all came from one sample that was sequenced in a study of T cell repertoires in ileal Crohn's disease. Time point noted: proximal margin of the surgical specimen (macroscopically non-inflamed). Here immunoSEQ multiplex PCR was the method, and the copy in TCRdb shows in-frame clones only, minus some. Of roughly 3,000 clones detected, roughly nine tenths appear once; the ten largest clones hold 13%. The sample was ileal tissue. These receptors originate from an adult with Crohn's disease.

This CDR3 is CASSSTMRGNEQFF. The CDR3 DNA is TGTGCCAGCAGCTCAACGATGAGAGGCAATGAGCAGTTCTTC. This sequence joins TRBV11-1 and TRBJ2-1; D is unresolved. The V and J ends lost 4 bases and 6 bases respectively, with 13 bases between them. The CDR3 totals 14 residues. Germline assignment: CDR1 SGHAT and CDR2 FQDESV (reference sequence).

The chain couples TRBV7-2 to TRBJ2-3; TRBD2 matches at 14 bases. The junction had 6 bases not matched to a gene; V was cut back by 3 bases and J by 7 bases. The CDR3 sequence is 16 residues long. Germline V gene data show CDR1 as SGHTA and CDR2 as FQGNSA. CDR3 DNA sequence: TGTGCCAGCAGCTTGGGGACTAGCGGGAGCGGAAATACGCAGTATTTT. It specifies CASSLGTSGSGNTQYF.

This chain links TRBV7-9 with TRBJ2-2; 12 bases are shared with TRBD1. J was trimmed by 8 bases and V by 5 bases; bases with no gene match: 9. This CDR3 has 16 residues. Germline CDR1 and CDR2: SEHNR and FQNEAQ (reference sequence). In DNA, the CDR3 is TGTGCCAGCAGCAGCCGGGACAGGGGGCGGTCGGGGGAGCTGTTTTTT. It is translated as CASSSRDRGRSGELFF.

The CDR3 spells CASSEAGQGKETQYF. The DNA for the CDR3 is TGCGCCAGCAGCGAGGCGGGACAGGGGAAAGAGACCCAGTACTTC. The chain combines TRBV5-1 with TRBJ2-5, with 10 positions matching TRBD1. With V trimmed by 4 bases and J by 3 bases, 6 bases remained unmatched. The germline V gene has CDR1 SGHRS and CDR2 YFSETQ. The CDR3 spans 15 residues.

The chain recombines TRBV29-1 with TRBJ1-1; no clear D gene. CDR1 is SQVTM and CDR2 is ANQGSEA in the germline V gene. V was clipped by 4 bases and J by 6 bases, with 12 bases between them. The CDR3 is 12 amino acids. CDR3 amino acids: CSVGWQASEAFF. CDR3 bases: TGCAGCGTTGGGTGGCAGGCGTCTGAAGCTTTCTTT.

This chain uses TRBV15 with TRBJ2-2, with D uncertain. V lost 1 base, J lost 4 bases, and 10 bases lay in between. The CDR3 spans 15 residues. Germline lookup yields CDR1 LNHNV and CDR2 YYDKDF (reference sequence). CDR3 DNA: TGTGCCACCAGCAGAGGAGGACGCTCCACCGGGGAGCTGTTTTTT. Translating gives CATSRGGRSTGELFF.

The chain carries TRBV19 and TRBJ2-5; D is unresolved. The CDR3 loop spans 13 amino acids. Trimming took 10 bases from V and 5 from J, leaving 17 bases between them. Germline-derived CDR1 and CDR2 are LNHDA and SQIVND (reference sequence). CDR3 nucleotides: TGTGCCACCCGGGTTGGGAACGGCGAGACCCAGTACTTC. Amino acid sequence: CATRVGNGETQYF.

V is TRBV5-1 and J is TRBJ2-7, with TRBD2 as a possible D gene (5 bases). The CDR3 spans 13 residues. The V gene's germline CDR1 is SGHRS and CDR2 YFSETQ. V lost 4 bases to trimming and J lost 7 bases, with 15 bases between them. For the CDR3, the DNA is TGCGCCAGCAGCCCCTCAGAGAGGGCAGAGCAGTACTTC. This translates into CASSPSERAEQYF.

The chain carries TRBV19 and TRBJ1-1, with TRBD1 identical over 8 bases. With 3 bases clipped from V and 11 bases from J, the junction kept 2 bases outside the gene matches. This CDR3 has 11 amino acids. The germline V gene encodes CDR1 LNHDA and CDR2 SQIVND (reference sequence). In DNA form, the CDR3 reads TGTGCCAGTAGTATGAACAGGGGGGCTTTCTTT. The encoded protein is CASSMNRGAFF. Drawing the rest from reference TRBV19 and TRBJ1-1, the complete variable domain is DGGITQSPKYLFRKEGQNVTLSCEQNLNHDAMYWYRQDPGQGLRLIYYSQIVNDFQKGDIAEGYSVSREKKESFPLTVTSAQKNPTAFYLCASSMNRGAFFGQGTRLTVV.

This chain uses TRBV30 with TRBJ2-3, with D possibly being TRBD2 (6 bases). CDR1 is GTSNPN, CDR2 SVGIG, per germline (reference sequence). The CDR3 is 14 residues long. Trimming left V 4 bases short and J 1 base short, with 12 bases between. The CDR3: CAWIGGFGTDTQYF. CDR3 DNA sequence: TGTGCCTGGATCGGGGGTTTTGGCACAGATACGCAGTATTTT.

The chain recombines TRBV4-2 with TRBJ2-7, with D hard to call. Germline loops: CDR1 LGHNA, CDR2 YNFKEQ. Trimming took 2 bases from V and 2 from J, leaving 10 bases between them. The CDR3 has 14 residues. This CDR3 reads CASSQPFRPYEQYF. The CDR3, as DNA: TGTGCCAGCAGCCAACCTTTTAGGCCCTACGAGCAGTACTTC.

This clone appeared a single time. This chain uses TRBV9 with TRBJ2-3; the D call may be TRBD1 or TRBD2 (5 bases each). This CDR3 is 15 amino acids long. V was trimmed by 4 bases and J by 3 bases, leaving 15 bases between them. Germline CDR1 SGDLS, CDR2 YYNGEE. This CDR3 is CASSPRDRLTDTQYF. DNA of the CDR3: TGTGCCAGCAGCCCCCGGGACCGACTGACAGATACGCAGTATTTT.

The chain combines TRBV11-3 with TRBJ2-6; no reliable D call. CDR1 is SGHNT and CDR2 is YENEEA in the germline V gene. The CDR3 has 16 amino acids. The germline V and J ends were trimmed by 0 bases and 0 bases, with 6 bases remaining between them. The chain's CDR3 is CASSLEGSSGANVLTF. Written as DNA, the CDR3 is TGTGCCAGCAGCTTAGAGGGTTCCTCTGGGGCCAACGTCCTGACTTTC.

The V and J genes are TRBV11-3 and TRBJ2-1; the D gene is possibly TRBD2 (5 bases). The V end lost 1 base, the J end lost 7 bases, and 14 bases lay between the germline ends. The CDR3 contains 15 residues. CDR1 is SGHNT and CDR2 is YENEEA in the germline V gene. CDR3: CASSLGGRSTNEQFF. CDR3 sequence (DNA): TGTGCCAGCAGCTTAGGTGGGAGATCTACGAATGAGCAGTTCTTC.

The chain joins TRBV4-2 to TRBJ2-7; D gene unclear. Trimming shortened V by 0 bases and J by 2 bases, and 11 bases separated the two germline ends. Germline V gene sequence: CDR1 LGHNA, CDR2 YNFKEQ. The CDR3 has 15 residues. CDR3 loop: CASSQDMAVTYEQYF. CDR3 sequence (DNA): TGTGCCAGCAGCCAAGATATGGCAGTTACCTACGAGCAGTACTTC.

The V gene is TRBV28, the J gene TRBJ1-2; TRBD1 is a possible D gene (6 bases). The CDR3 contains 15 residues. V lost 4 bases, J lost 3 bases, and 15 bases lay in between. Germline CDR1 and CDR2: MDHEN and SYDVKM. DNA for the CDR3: TGTGCCAGCAGTTCAGGAGGGAGGACAGACTATGGCTACACCTTC. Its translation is CASSSGGRTDYGYTF.

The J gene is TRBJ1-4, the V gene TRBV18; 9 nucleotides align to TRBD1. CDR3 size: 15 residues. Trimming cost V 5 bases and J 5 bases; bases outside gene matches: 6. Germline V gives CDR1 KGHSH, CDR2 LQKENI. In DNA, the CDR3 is TGTGCCAGCTCAGTAACAGGGGGCAGGAATGAAAAACTGTTTTTT. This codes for CASSVTGGRNEKLFF.

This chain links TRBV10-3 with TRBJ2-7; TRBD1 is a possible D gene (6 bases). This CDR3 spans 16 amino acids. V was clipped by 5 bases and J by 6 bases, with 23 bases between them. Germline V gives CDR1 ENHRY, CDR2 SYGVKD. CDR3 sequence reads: CAISLTTGTNGPEQYF. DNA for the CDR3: TGTGCCATCAGTCTAACAACCGGGACAAACGGCCCCGAGCAGTACTTC.

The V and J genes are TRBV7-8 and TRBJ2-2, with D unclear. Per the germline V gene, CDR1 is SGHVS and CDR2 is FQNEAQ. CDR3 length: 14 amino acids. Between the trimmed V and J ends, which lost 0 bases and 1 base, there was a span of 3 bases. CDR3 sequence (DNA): TGTGCCAGCAGCTTAGCGGGGAACACCGGGGAGCTGTTTTTT. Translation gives CASSLAGNTGELFF.

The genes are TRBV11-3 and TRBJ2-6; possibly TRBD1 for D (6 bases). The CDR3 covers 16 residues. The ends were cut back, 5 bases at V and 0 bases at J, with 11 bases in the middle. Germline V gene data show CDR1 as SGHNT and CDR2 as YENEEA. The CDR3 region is CASSKEQGSGANVLTF. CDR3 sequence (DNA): TGTGCCAGCAGCAAAGAACAGGGCTCTGGGGCCAACGTCCTGACTTTC. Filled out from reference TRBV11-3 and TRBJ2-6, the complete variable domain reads EAGVVQSPRYKIIEKKQPVAFWCNPISGHNTLYWYLQNLGQGPELLIRYENEEAVDDSQLPKDRFSAERLKGVDSTLKIQPAELGDSAVYLCASSKEQGSGANVLTFGAGSRLTVL.

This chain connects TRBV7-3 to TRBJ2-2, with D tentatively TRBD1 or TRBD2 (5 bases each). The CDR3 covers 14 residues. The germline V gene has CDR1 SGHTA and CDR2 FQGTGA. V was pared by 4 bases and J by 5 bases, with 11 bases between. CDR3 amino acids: CASSSRDVTGELFF. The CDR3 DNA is TGTGCCAGCAGCTCCAGGGACGTAACCGGGGAGCTGTTTTTT.

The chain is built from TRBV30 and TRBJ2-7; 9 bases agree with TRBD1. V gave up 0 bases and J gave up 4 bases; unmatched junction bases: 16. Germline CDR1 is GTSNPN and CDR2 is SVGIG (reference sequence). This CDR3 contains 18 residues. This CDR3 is CAWSVPGLTQDRGYEQYF. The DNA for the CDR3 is TGTGCCTGGAGTGTACCGGGCCTCACGCAGGACAGGGGTTACGAGCAGTACTTC.

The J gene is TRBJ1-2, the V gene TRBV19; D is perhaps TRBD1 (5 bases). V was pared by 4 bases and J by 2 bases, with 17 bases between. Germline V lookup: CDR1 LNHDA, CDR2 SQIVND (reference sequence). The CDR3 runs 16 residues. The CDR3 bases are TGTGCCAGTAGTAGGGGGGGTACAATCCTCAACTATGGCTACACCTTC. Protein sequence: CASSRGGTILNYGYTF. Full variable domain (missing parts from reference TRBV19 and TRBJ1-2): DGGITQSPKYLFRKEGQNVTLSCEQNLNHDAMYWYRQDPGQGLRLIYYSQIVNDFQKGDIAEGYSVSREKKESFPLTVTSAQKNPTAFYLCASSRGGTILNYGYTFGSGTRLTVV.

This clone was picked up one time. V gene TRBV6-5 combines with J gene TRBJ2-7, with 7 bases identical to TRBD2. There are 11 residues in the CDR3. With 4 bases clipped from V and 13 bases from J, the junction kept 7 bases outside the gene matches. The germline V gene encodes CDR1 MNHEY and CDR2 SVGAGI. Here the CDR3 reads CASSSGTTNYF. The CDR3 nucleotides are TGTGCCAGCAGTTCCGGGACTACGAATTACTTC.

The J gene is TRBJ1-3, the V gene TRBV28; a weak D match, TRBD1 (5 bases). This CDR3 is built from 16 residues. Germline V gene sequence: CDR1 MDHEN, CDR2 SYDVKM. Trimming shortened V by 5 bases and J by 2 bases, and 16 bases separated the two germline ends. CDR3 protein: CASSALTALAGNTIYF. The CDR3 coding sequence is TGTGCCAGCAGTGCCTTGACAGCACTGGCTGGAAACACCATATATTTT.

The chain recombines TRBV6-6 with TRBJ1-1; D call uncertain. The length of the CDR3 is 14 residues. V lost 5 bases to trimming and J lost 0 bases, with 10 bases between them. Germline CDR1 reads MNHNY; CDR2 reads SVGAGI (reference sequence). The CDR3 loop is CASSRVLMNTEAFF. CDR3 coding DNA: TGTGCCAGCAGTCGGGTCTTAATGAACACTGAAGCTTTCTTT.

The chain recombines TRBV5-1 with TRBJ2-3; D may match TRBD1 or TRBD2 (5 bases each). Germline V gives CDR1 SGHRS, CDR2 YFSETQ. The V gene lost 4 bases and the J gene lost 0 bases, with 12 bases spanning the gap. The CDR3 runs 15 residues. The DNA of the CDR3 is TGCGCCAGCAGCCGTGGGGGATCTAGCACAGATACGCAGTATTTT. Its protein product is CASSRGGSSTDTQYF. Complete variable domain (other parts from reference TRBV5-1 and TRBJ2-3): KAGVTQTPRYLIKTRGQQVTLSCSPISGHRSVSWYQQTPGQGLQFLFEYFSETQRNKGNFPGRFSGRQFSNSRSEMNVSTLELGDSALYLCASSRGGSSTDTQYFGPGTRLTVL.

The chain's CDR3 is CASTVRVGPQETQYF. The CDR3, as DNA: TGTGCCTCCACGGTACGGGTCGGACCCCAAGAGACCCAGTACTTC. This rearrangement joins TRBV19 to TRBJ2-5; D is unresolved. Germline CDR1 reads LNHDA; CDR2 reads SQIVND (reference sequence). This CDR3 is built from 15 residues. The ends were cut back, 11 bases at V and 1 base at J, with 20 bases in the middle.

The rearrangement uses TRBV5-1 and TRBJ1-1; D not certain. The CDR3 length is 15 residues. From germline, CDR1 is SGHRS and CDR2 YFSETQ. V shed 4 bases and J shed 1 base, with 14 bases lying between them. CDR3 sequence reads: CASSPSPRENTEAFF. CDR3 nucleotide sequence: TGCGCCAGCAGCCCCTCCCCCCGGGAGAACACTGAAGCTTTCTTT.

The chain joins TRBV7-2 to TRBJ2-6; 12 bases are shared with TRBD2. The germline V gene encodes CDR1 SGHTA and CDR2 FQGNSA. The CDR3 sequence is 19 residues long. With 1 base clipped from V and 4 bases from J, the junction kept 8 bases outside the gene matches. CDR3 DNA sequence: TGTGCCAGCAGCTTAGTGCGACTAGCGGGAGTTGGGGGGGCCAACGTCCTGACTTTC. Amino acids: CASSLVRLAGVGGANVLTF.